This record looks at one T cell receptor beta chain sequence and its context. In the authors' methods: Reference gene primer amplification yielded estimated nucleated cell counts. Data came from immunoSEQ multiplex PCR; TCRdb stores just in-frame clones and leaves some out. The DNA gave D and trimming, while V, J and clone size come from that table. The table lists around 25,000 clones, 60% to 85% of them singletons, with more than 13% in the top ten. Germline CDR1 MGHRA, CDR2 YSYEKL. The V gene lost 0 bases and the J gene lost 1 base, with 22 bases spanning the gap. The CDR3 sequence is 20 residues long. This specimen belongs to a study of blood T cell repertoires in COVID-19. Study overall: The samples span acute and convalescent COVID-19 from the United States, Italy and Spain. The cDNA or gDNA used as material had been derived from T cells, B-cell-depleted T cells, or PBMCs.

The genes are TRBV4-1 and TRBJ2-1; TRBD1 might be the D (6 bases). The source of this sequence is an elderly man with active or convalescent COVID-19. Sequencing input: peripheral blood. In DNA form, the CDR3 reads TGCGCCAGCAGCCAAGATCGGTCCCACTTAGGACAGCCATCCTACAATGAGCAGTTCTTC. Amino acids: CASSQDRSHLGQPSYNEQFF.